One and the same sample provided the 30 T cell receptor beta chains below, sequenced in a study of control samples from healthy donors and cancer patients. Some clones are missing from TCRdb's copy, which holds only in-frame ones; the method was immunoSEQ multiplex PCR. The repertoire holds 130,000 to 150,000 clones, with around 94% as singletons. The sequencing sample was made of PBMCs. These receptors were obtained from a man between 60 and 75 years old with colorectal cancer.

V and J are TRBV5-6 and TRBJ2-1; tentative D call: TRBD1 (6 bases). V was cut by 4 bases and J by 9 bases, with 17 bases left in between. This CDR3 has 14 amino acids. Germline CDR1 reads SGHDT; CDR2 reads YYEEEE. This CDR3 reads CASSPGRLGGEQFF. As DNA, the CDR3 is TGTGCCAGCAGCCCAGGACGGCTAGGGGGTGAGCAGTTCTTC.

The chain carries TRBV30 and TRBJ1-3, with unresolved D. CDR3 length: 11 amino acids. Looked up from germline, CDR1 is GTSNPN and CDR2 is SVGIG (reference sequence). Trimming left V 6 bases short and J 1 base short, with 4 bases between. CDR3 residues: CACSSGNTIYF. DNA for the CDR3: TGTGCCTGTTCTTCTGGAAACACCATATATTTT.

The V gene is TRBV4-1, the J gene TRBJ2-4, with 7 bases matching TRBD2. The V and J ends lost 4 bases and 7 bases, in that order; junction bases with no gene match: 13. The germline CDR1 and CDR2 sequences are MGHRA and YSYEKL. This CDR3 has 16 residues. The CDR3 protein is CASSRGEGTTLNIQYF. In DNA, the CDR3 is TGCGCCAGCAGCCGCGGGGAGGGCACGACCCTGAACATTCAGTACTTC.

This chain links TRBV4-3 with TRBJ1-1; D not certain. The CDR3 covers 15 residues. CDR1 and CDR2 from the germline V gene are LGHNA and YSLEER. Trimming removed 1 base from V and 0 bases from J, with 9 bases in between. In DNA, the CDR3 is TGCGCCAGCAGCCAAGGAGAGGAGATGAACACTGAAGCTTTCTTT. Translated, it gives CASSQGEEMNTEAFF.

This chain uses TRBV9 with TRBJ1-2; perhaps TRBD1 as D (6 bases). Trimming cost V 0 bases and J 0 bases, with 15 bases left between them. The CDR3 totals 17 residues. Germline loops: CDR1 SGDLS, CDR2 YYNGEE. This chain's CDR3 is CASSVGQADDSNYGYTF. DNA of the CDR3: TGTGCCAGCAGCGTAGGACAGGCTGATGATTCTAACTATGGCTACACCTTC.

The chain links TRBV5-1 to TRBJ2-5; D not resolved. This CDR3 has 14 amino acids. Germline V CDR1 and CDR2: SGHRS, YFSETQ. Trimming took 0 bases from V and 1 from J, leaving 7 bases between them. Written as DNA, the CDR3 is TGCGCCAGCAGCTTGGGTCCAGCCCAAGAGACCCAGTACTTC. Residues: CASSLGPAQETQYF.

The chain couples TRBV18 to TRBJ2-5; possibly TRBD2 for D (5 bases). Trimming removed 3 bases at V and 5 bases at J, with 10 bases between. This CDR3 is 13 amino acids long. Germline assignment: CDR1 KGHSH and CDR2 LQKENI. CDR3 sequence: CASSPGVDETQYF. In DNA, the CDR3 is TGTGCCAGCTCACCCGGGGTCGACGAGACCCAGTACTTC.

The chain combines TRBV19 with TRBJ2-7; D not certain. The CDR3 has 13 amino acids. V lost 5 bases, J lost 6 bases, and 14 bases lay in between. From germline, CDR1 is LNHDA and CDR2 SQIVND (reference sequence). The CDR3 sequence is CASSVGETGEQYF. The CDR3 DNA sequence: TGTGCCAGTAGTGTTGGGGAAACGGGCGAGCAGTACTTC.

The chain recombines TRBV12-3 or TRBV12-4 with TRBJ2-7; D may match TRBD1 or TRBD2 (5 bases each). V was shortened by 4 bases and J by 12 bases, with 10 bases between the two germline ends. The CDR3 has 10 amino acids. CDR3 bases: TGTGCCAGCAGTTCGGGGACCCTGTACTTC. Its translation: CASSSGTLYF.

Points on this clone: The sample holds other DNA sequences that translate to the same CDR3. V usage is TRBV10-2 and J usage is TRBJ2-4; TRBD2 matches at 9 bases. V shed 4 bases, J shed 0 bases, and the junction held 19 bases outside the gene matches. Germline CDR1 and CDR2: WSHSY and SAAADI. The CDR3 extends over 21 amino acids. DNA for the CDR3: TGCGCCAGCAGTGGGCCCCGGCGCGGCGGGGGGGCCCTTCTAGCCAAAAACATTCAGTACTTC. It encodes CASSGPRRGGGALLAKNIQYF.

The V gene is TRBV3-1 (or the pseudogene TRBV3-2), the J gene TRBJ1-1; tentative D call: TRBD1 (5 bases). Germline CDR1 is LGHDT and CDR2 is YNNKEL (reference sequence). CDR3 length: 14 residues. The V and J ends lost 0 bases and 8 bases respectively, with 13 bases between them. The CDR3 DNA sequence: TGTGCCAGCAGCCAAGATTACAGGCCTACGGAAGCTTTCTTT. Residues: CASSQDYRPTEAFF.

The chain joins TRBV6-1 to TRBJ1-3; TRBD1 aligns across 7 bases. This CDR3 is 16 amino acids long. V trimming: 0 bases; J trimming: 3 bases; junction bases outside the gene matches: 5. Germline V gene lookup returns CDR1 MNHNS and CDR2 SASEGT. This CDR3 reads CASSEARGLGGNTIYF. The CDR3 coding sequence is TGTGCCAGCAGTGAAGCGAGGGGGCTCGGTGGAAACACCATATATTTT.

The chain carries TRBV19 and TRBJ1-1, with D possibly matching TRBD1 (5 bases). The germline V gene encodes CDR1 LNHDA and CDR2 SQIVND (reference sequence). CDR3 length equals 14 residues. Trimming took 7 bases from V and 0 from J, leaving 12 bases between them. Here the CDR3 reads CASTLGRMNTEAFF. In DNA, the CDR3 is TGTGCCAGTACCCTGGGACGGATGAACACTGAAGCTTTCTTT.

The J gene is TRBJ1-6, the V gene TRBV6-2 or TRBV6-3; D unclear. CDR1 and CDR2 from the germline V gene are MNHEY and SVGEGT. This CDR3 is 15 amino acids long. Between the trimmed V and J ends, which lost 0 bases and 9 bases, there was a span of 12 bases. The CDR3: CASSYSNRPGSPLHF. In DNA, the CDR3 is TGTGCCAGCAGTTACTCGAACCGCCCGGGTTCACCCCTCCACTTT.

The rearrangement joins TRBV19 to TRBJ2-3; 9 bases fit TRBD2. The CDR3 length is 14 residues. CDR1 and CDR2 from the germline V gene are LNHDA and SQIVND (reference sequence). Unmatched junction bases numbered 5, after V lost 4 bases and J lost 6 bases. Here the CDR3 DNA reads TGTGCCAGTAGTAAGGCGGGGGGGGTGGATACGCAGTATTTT. Translated: CASSKAGGVDTQYF. Full variable domain (missing parts from reference TRBV19 and TRBJ2-3): DGGITQSPKYLFRKEGQNVTLSCEQNLNHDAMYWYRQDPGQGLRLIYYSQIVNDFQKGDIAEGYSVSREKKESFPLTVTSAQKNPTAFYLCASSKAGGVDTQYFGPGTRLTVL.

The chain couples TRBV29-1 to TRBJ2-3, with TRBD1 identical over 8 bases. CDR1 and CDR2 from the germline V gene are SQVTM and ANQGSEA. V lost 4 bases and J lost 0; bases outside the gene matches: 3. CDR3 length equals 14 residues. The CDR3 region is CSVGTGSSTDTQYF. In DNA, the CDR3 is TGCAGCGTTGGGACAGGGTCTAGCACAGATACGCAGTATTTT.

The J gene is TRBJ2-7, the V gene TRBV3-1 (or the pseudogene TRBV3-2), with 8 bases lining up with TRBD1. The length of the CDR3 is 14 residues. V dropped 5 bases and J dropped 4; count of bases not matched to a gene: 7. Per germline, CDR1 LGHDT and CDR2 YNNKEL (reference sequence). CDR3 loop: CASSSGTGPYEQYF. The CDR3 bases are TGTGCCAGCAGCTCCGGGACAGGACCGTACGAGCAGTACTTC.

The CDR3 reads CSALNEEKLFF. The CDR3 DNA sequence: TGCAGTGCCTTAAACGAGGAAAAACTGTTTTTT. The chain couples TRBV20-1 to TRBJ1-4, with unresolved D. The V and J ends lost 6 bases and 8 bases respectively, with 10 bases between them. There are 11 residues in the CDR3. CDR1 is DFQATT, CDR2 SNEGSKA, per germline (reference sequence).

The gene calls are TRBV2 and TRBJ2-3, with TRBD2 identical over 9 bases. CDR3 length equals 15 residues. Germline-derived CDR1 and CDR2 are SNHLY and FYNNEI. J lost 5 bases, V lost 5 bases, and 8 bases had no gene match. The CDR3: CASSRRGGGEDTQYF. The CDR3 region has the DNA TGTGCCAGCAGTCGGCGGGGGGGCGGTGAAGATACGCAGTATTTT.

The gene calls are TRBV28 and TRBJ1-2; no reliable D call. The germline V gene has CDR1 MDHEN and CDR2 SYDVKM. With 3 bases removed from V and 5 bases from J, the gap between germline ends came to 4 bases. The CDR3 loop spans 11 amino acids. CDR3 sequence (DNA): TGTGCCAGCAGTTTGAGTTATGGCTACACCTTC. Its protein is CASSLSYGYTF.

The rearrangement uses TRBV6-4 and TRBJ2-2, with D uncertain. CDR3 length equals 16 residues. CDR1 is MRHNA, CDR2 SNTAGT, per germline. Trimming pared 3 bases from V and 1 base from J, leaving 12 bases between. The CDR3 region is CASSEQRTVNTGELFF. The CDR3 DNA sequence: TGTGCCAGCAGTGAACAGAGGACGGTGAACACCGGGGAGCTGTTTTTT.

The rearrangement uses TRBV19 and TRBJ2-7; 7 bases are a match to TRBD1. CDR1 and CDR2 (germline): LNHDA, SQIVND (reference sequence). V lost 3 bases to trimming and J lost 4 bases; unmatched junction nucleotides: 3. CDR3 length: 13 residues. In DNA form, the CDR3 reads TGTGCCAGTAGTATGGGCAGGGGGTACGAGCAGTACTTC. The encoded protein is CASSMGRGYEQYF.

The chain employs TRBV10-3 and TRBJ1-3; D gene uncertain. This CDR3 is built from 15 residues. V lost 0 bases and J 0 bases, leaving 6 bases between the germline ends. CDR1 and CDR2 (germline): ENHRY, SYGVKD. The CDR3, as DNA: TGTGCCATCAGTGAGTCGGGGAGCTCTGGAAACACCATATATTTT. Translation gives CAISESGSSGNTIYF.

The chain joins TRBV7-9 to TRBJ1-2; D uncertain. Trimming took 8 bases from V and 0 from J, leaving 10 bases between them. Germline V gives CDR1 SEHNR, CDR2 FQNEAQ (reference sequence). The CDR3 contains 13 residues. The CDR3 loop is CASAPNTNYGYTF. As DNA, the CDR3 is TGTGCCAGCGCCCCAAACACTAACTATGGCTACACCTTC.

This chain links TRBV6-5 with TRBJ1-6, with 7 bases matching TRBD1. CDR3 length: 15 residues. Trimming cost V 3 bases and J 7 bases; bases outside gene matches: 6. Germline assignment: CDR1 MNHEY and CDR2 SVGAGI. CDR3 sequence (DNA): TGTGCCAGCAGTTATGGGGGACAGCCCAATTCACCCCTCCACTTT. Its protein product is CASSYGGQPNSPLHF.

The V and J genes are TRBV4-2 and TRBJ1-1, with a tentative D call TRBD1 (5 bases). The CDR3 is 16 amino acids. Between the trimmed V and J ends, which lost 1 base and 3 bases, there was a span of 15 bases. Germline V gene sequence: CDR1 LGHNA, CDR2 YNFKEQ. CDR3 amino acids: CASSQVGAGMYTEAFF. The CDR3 nucleotides read TGTGCCAGCAGCCAAGTAGGGGCAGGGATGTACACTGAAGCTTTCTTT.

J is TRBJ2-7 and V is TRBV7-2; D not certain. The CDR3 contains 16 residues. Germline CDR1 and CDR2: SGHTA and FQGNSA. Between the trimmed V and J ends, which lost 1 base and 9 bases, there was a span of 22 bases. CDR3 sequence reads: CASSLGVSIIKAAQYF. CDR3 DNA: TGTGCCAGCAGCTTAGGGGTATCGATTATCAAGGCCGCGCAGTACTTC. Together with reference TRBV7-2 and TRBJ2-7, the CDR3 gives the full variable domain: GAGVSQSPSNKVTEKGKDVELRCDPISGHTALYWYRQSLGQGLEFLIYFQGNSAPDKSGLPSDRFSAERTGGSVSTLTIQRTQQEDSAVYLCASSLGVSIIKAAQYFGPGTRLTVT.

This clone was observed a single time. CDR3: CASSSRGNQPQHF. CDR3 nucleotides: TGTGCCAGCAGTTCGAGAGGGAATCAGCCCCAGCATTTT. The gene calls are TRBV6-2 or TRBV6-3 and TRBJ1-5; no definite D call. Trimming shortened V by 4 bases and J by 4 bases, and 8 bases separated the two germline ends. Germline CDR1 is MNHEY and CDR2 is SVGEGT. The CDR3 totals 13 residues.

This chain links TRBV7-9 with TRBJ1-2; D gene unclear. Deletions cut 5 bases from V and 3 bases from J, with 7 bases between. Germline CDR1 is SEHNR and CDR2 is FQNEAQ (reference sequence). This CDR3 is built from 12 residues. The CDR3 here is CASSTGDYGYTF. CDR3 nucleotide sequence: TGTGCCAGCAGCACTGGGGACTATGGCTACACCTTC.

The V call is TRBV5-1, the J call TRBJ1-3; D possibly corresponds to TRBD1 (5 bases). The ends were cut back, 3 bases at V and 4 bases at J, with 17 bases in the middle. Germline V gene sequence: CDR1 SGHRS, CDR2 YFSETQ. This CDR3 comprises 16 residues. CDR3 sequence: CASSSTGTALGNTIYF. The DNA for the CDR3 is TGCGCCAGCAGCTCGACCGGGACGGCCCTGGGAAACACCATATATTTT.